A selection of T cell receptor beta chains follows, all from one sample in a study of blood T cell repertoires in COVID-19. Only in-frame clones appear in the TCRdb table, and some are missing; sequencing was by immunoSEQ multiplex PCR. The sample includes 150,000 to 200,000 clones, roughly three quarters of them seen just once. The sequenced sample was peripheral blood. These receptors came from a man aged 60-69 years with active or convalescent COVID-19. Both conserved end residues are part of each CDR3. A D gene is named only where the DNA matches it firmly. Some rows have no size entry. The others give once, few or many, or a class for an expanded clone.

length	J	size	V	D	DNA	CDR3
14	TRBJ2-2	NA	TRBV27	NA	TGTGCCAGCAGTTTCGACTTTAACACCGGGGAGCTGTTTTTT	CASSFDFNTGELFF
12	TRBJ2-5	NA	TRBV11-1	NA	TGTGCCAGCAGCTTTTCCGAAGAGACCCAGTACTTC	CASSFSEETQYF
14	TRBJ2-5	once	TRBV9	TRBD2	TGTGCCAGCAGCGGAGTCGGGGGGAAGGAGACCCAGTACTTC	CASSGVGGKETQYF
17	TRBJ2-1	NA	TRBV28	NA	TGTGCCAGCAGTTTCCGGTCTAGCCCCTTGCCCTACAATGAGCAGTTCTTC	CASSFRSSPLPYNEQFF
14	TRBJ2-7	few	TRBV5-4	TRBD2	TGTGCCAGCAGCAGCGGGGACGACCCCTACGAGCAGTACTTC	CASSSGDDPYEQYF
13	TRBJ2-1	few	TRBV19	TRBD2	TGTGCCAGTAGTCCGCGGGGGTACAATGAGCAGTTCTTC	CASSPRGYNEQFF
16	TRBJ1-2	NA	TRBV14	TRBD1	TGTGCCAGCAGCCATCGATTGGACAGGCTCAGCTATGGCTACACCTTC	CASSHRLDRLSYGYTF
13	TRBJ2-5	NA	TRBV19	NA	TGTGCCAGTAGTATAGATCACGGGGAGACCCAGTACTTC	CASSIDHGETQYF
14	TRBJ2-7	NA	TRBV6-5	TRBD2	TGTGCCAGCCAAAATCGGGGGGAAGGCTACGAGCAGTACTTC	CASQNRGEGYEQYF
14	TRBJ1-6	many	TRBV5-1	TRBD1	TGCGCCAGCAGCTCCGGACAGGAGAATTCACCCCTCCACTTT	CASSSGQENSPLHF
15	TRBJ2-3	NA	TRBV5-1	TRBD2	TGCGCCAGCAGCTCGGGACTACAGGCCGCCGATACGCAGTATTTT	CASSSGLQAADTQYF
20	TRBJ1-5	NA	TRBV3-1/TRBV3-2	TRBD1	TGTGCCAGCAGCCAACTACAGGGGGCGCATCGTGGGTATAGCAATCAGCCCCAGCATTTT	CASSQLQGAHRGYSNQPQHF
11	TRBJ2-1	once	TRBV28	TRBD1	TGTGCCAGCAGAACAGGGGGAGGACTGTTCTTC	CASRTGGGLFF
16	TRBJ2-7	NA	TRBV7-2	NA	TGTGCCAGCAGCTTAGCGCTGGGTGGGGGACACTACGAGCAGTACTTC	CASSLALGGGHYEQYF
14	TRBJ2-5	NA	TRBV7-9	TRBD2	TGTGCCTCCCGGCGAGCGGGAGAGGGAGAGACCCAGTACTTC	CASRRAGEGETQYF
13	TRBJ2-1	NA	TRBV4-3	NA	TGCGCCAGCAGCCAAGCCAGGCACAATGAGCAGTTCTTC	CASSQARHNEQFF
19	TRBJ2-2	NA	TRBV27	TRBD2	TGTGCCAGCAGTTTATTGACTAGCGGGAGTACCTCGAACACCGGGGAGCTGTTTTTT	CASSLLTSGSTSNTGELFF
12	TRBJ1-1	NA	TRBV27	NA	TGTGCCAGGACAGCTCTGAACACTGAAGCTTTCTTT	CARTALNTEAFF
18	TRBJ1-6	NA	TRBV7-9	TRBD1	TGTGCCAGCACAGGGACAGGGAGATTTGTCTCCTATAATTCACCCCTCCACTTT	CASTGTGRFVSYNSPLHF
11	TRBJ2-7	NA	TRBV28	NA	TGTGCCGCCCACGGGGGGCTCGAGCAGTACTTC	CAAHGGLEQYF
13	TRBJ2-7	few	TRBV11-2	NA	TGTGCCAGCAGCTCCGACCGGGACTCCTTCAAGTACTTC	CASSSDRDSFKYF
15	TRBJ1-1	NA	TRBV7-8	TRBD1	TGTGCCAGCAGCCCCACGGACAGGGTTACCCCTGAAGCTTTCTTT	CASSPTDRVTPEAFF
13	TRBJ2-3	NA	TRBV7-3	TRBD2	TGTGCCAGCAGCTCAGGACTAGGGGATACGCAGTATTTT	CASSSGLGDTQYF
13	TRBJ1-6	NA	TRBV4-2	NA	TGTGCCAGCAGCCAAGAAGCTAGTTCACCCCTCCACTTT	CASSQEASSPLHF
15	TRBJ1-1	NA	TRBV9	NA	TGTGCCAGCAGCGTAGTGTCCCGGTGGGGGCCAGAAGCTTTCTTT	CASSVVSRWGPEAFF
18	TRBJ2-2	NA	TRBV7-2	NA	TGTGCCAGCAGCTTACACGCCCGGGGTGGGGGCCACACCGGGGAGCTGTTTTTT	CASSLHARGGGHTGELFF
14	TRBJ1-2	once	TRBV5-4	TRBD1	TGTGCCAGCAGCTTGGCACAGGGGGCTTATGGCTACACCTTC	CASSLAQGAYGYTF
14	TRBJ1-2	NA	TRBV5-5	NA	TGTGCCAGCTCCCAAGTCGGGGACAAAACGCGCTACACCTTC	CASSQVGDKTRYTF
15	TRBJ2-5	NA	TRBV5-4	TRBD1	TGTGCCAGCAGCCGGGACAGGGGACAACAAGAGACCCAGTACTTC	CASSRDRGQQETQYF
15	TRBJ2-1	once	TRBV5-1	NA	TGCGCCAGCAGTAATGGTCTTGGGCCAGGGGAGGAGCAGTTCTTC	CASSNGLGPGEEQFF
12	TRBJ2-3	NA	TRBV2	NA	TGTGCCAGCAGTCCTAACACAGATACGCAGTATTTT	CASSPNTDTQYF
14	TRBJ1-2	NA	TRBV4-3	NA	TGCGCCAGCAGCCAAGATGACAGTAACTATGGCTACACCTTC	CASSQDDSNYGYTF
17	TRBJ1-1	NA	TRBV5-1	TRBD1	TGCGCCAGCAGCTCAGGGACAGGGGCGCACCCCCTAGATGAAGCTTTCTTT	CASSSGTGAHPLDEAFF
14	TRBJ2-5	NA	TRBV5-1	NA	TGCGCCAGCAGCTCGGAACGGACAGAAGAGACCCAGTACTTC	CASSSERTEETQYF
13	TRBJ2-7	NA	TRBV7-3	TRBD1	TGTGCCAGCAGCCTTGGACAGGTTTACGAGCAGTACTTC	CASSLGQVYEQYF
14	TRBJ1-2	NA	TRBV7-6	NA	TGTGCCAGCAGCACCCGAGGCCGGGATCGGGGCTACACCTTC	CASSTRGRDRGYTF
15	TRBJ2-7	NA	TRBV27	TRBD1	TGTGCCAGCGGGGGGAGACAGGGGGTTTCCTACGAGCAGTACTTC	CASGGRQGVSYEQYF
15	TRBJ2-3	NA	TRBV11-3	NA	TGTGCCAGCAGCTTAGATGGAGCAGGCACAGATACGCAGTATTTT	CASSLDGAGTDTQYF
13	TRBJ1-4	NA	TRBV6-1	NA	TGTGCCAGCAGTGACAGGGGAGGGGAAAAACTGTTTTTT	CASSDRGGEKLFF
12	TRBJ2-7	NA	TRBV29-1	TRBD2	TGCAGCGCCGGGACTAGCGTTTACGAGCAGTACTTC	CSAGTSVYEQYF
14	TRBJ2-7	NA	TRBV28	TRBD1	TGTGCCAGCAGTCCCCAGGGACAGGGCTACGAGCAGTACTTC	CASSPQGQGYEQYF
12	TRBJ2-7	NA	TRBV10-3	NA	TGTGCCATCAGTGAGGAGTTATGGGAGCAGTACTTC	CAISEELWEQYF
15	TRBJ1-1	NA	TRBV28	TRBD1	TGTGCCAGCAGTCGGGCCGGACAGGGGATCACTGAAGCTTTCTTT	CASSRAGQGITEAFF
14	TRBJ2-1	NA	TRBV10-2	TRBD2	TGCGCCAGCACCGCTAGCGGGAGGGGCAATGAGCAGTTCTTC	CASTASGRGNEQFF
13	TRBJ2-3	many	TRBV2	NA	TGTGCCAGCAGTAGAGCGGCCCTTGATACGCAGTATTTT	CASSRAALDTQYF
13	TRBJ1-2	NA	TRBV12-3/TRBV12-4	NA	TGTGCCAGCAGTTCAACCGGGGAGAATGGCTACACCTTC	CASSSTGENGYTF
15	TRBJ1-1	NA	TRBV5-5	TRBD1	TGTGCCAGCAGCAAGGCAGGGGGCGTGAACACTGAAGCTTTCTTT	CASSKAGGVNTEAFF
13	TRBJ1-2	NA	TRBV5-1	NA	TGCGCCAGCAGCTTGAGCAGGGGTGGGGGCTACACCTTC	CASSLSRGGGYTF
15	TRBJ2-5	NA	TRBV19	TRBD2	TGTGCCAGTAGTGCTTCTAGCGGTTGGGGGGAGACCCAGTACTTC	CASSASSGWGETQYF
15	TRBJ2-3	NA	TRBV5-6	NA	TGTGCCAGCAGCAGGCCCGGGAGTCCCACAGATACGCAGTATTTT	CASSRPGSPTDTQYF
14	TRBJ2-7	NA	TRBV29-1	TRBD2	TGCAGCGTTGTGGTGAGCGGGAGGGGCAACGAGCAGTACTTC	CSVVVSGRGNEQYF
14	TRBJ2-1	NA	TRBV11-2	NA	TGTGCCAGCAGCTCAGACGGTCTTACCGATGAGCAGTTCTTC	CASSSDGLTDEQFF
13	TRBJ2-7	NA	TRBV30	NA	TGTGCTTTTACCCAGGGGTTATTCTACGAGCAGTACTTC	CAFTQGLFYEQYF
13	TRBJ2-1	NA	TRBV10-3	TRBD1	TGTGCCATCAGCGGGACAGGGAACAATGAGCAGTTCTTC	CAISGTGNNEQFF
19	TRBJ2-1	NA	TRBV18	TRBD2	TGTGCCAGCTCGCCGGGACTAGCGGGAGGGCCCAAGTCCTACAATGAGCAGTTCTTC	CASSPGLAGGPKSYNEQFF